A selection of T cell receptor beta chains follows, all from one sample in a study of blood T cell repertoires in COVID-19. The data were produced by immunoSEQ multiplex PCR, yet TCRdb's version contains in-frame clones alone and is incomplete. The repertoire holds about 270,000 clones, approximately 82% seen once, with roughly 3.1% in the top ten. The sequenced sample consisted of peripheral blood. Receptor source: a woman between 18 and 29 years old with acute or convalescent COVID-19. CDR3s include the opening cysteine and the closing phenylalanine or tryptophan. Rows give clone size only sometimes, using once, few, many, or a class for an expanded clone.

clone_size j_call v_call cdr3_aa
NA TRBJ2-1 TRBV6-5 CASSYPGTENQFF
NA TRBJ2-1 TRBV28 CASSSDTMAYNEQFF
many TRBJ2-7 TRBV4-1 CASSRRLERGYEQYF
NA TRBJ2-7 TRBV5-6 CASSPGTSGRAVF
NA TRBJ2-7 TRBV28 CASSLAGAAYEQYF
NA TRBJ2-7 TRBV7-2 CASSLAGVSSSYEQYF
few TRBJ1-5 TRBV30 CAWSRQSNQPQHF
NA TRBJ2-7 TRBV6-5 CASSYWGGEQYF
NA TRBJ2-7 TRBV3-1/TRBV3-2 CASSQGGRAGYEQYF
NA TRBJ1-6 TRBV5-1 CASSLVLQGANSPLHF
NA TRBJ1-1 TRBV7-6 CASSLAQGADTEAFF
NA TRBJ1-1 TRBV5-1 CASSLDYRVQVNTEAFF
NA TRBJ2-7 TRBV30 CAWSRTGLVGYEQYF
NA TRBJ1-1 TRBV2 CASSGWTGMNTEAFF
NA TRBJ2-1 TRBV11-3 CASSPSGSRYNEQFF
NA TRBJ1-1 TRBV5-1 CASSLGQGAWDTEAFF
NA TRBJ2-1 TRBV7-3 CASSLTSLAGGHNEQFF
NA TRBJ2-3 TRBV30 CAWSVEGLAGVGTSTDTQYF
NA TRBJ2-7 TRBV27 CASSLPSYEQYF
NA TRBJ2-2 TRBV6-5 CASSFSSPGELFF
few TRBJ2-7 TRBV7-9 CASSPDRAHEQYF
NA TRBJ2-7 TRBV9 CASSGGVGYEQYF
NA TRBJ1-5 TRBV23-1 CASSQRQAGGPPQHF
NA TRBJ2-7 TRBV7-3 CASSFWNPGQGTDEQYF
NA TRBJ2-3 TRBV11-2 CASSLGPPSGISTDTQYF
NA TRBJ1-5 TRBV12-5 CASGPTGVPQPQHF
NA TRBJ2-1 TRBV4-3 CASSQSTNFYANEQFF
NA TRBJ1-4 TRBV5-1 CASSLRQVSASEKLFF
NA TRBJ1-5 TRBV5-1 CASSQGGTGNQPQHF
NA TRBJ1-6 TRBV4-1 CASSQDWRQGVGSPLHF
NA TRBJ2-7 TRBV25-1 CASSPSSYEQYF
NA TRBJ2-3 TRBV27 CASSFTGLAGTDTQYF
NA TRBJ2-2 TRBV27 CASSFGWTSGSRTGELFF
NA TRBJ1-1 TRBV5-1 CASSLRVNTEAFF
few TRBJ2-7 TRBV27 CASSLAGRSTYEQYF
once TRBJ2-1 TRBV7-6 CASSKRTGNEQFF
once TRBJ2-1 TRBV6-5 CASSALGRGRVFF
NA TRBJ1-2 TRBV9 CASSATVDYGYTF
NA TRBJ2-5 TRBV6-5 CASWRISGETQYF
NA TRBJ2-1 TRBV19 CASSGASVNRNEQFF
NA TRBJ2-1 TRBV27 CASSLGGSEQFF
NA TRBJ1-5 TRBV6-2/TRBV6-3 CASSYGASNQPQHF
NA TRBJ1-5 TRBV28 CASSLLQGSNQPQHF